This T cell receptor (beta chain) was captured by sequencing in a study of blood T cell repertoires in COVID-19. Across the study: COVID-19 samples, acute and convalescent, were from the United States, Italy and Spain.

The V and J ends lost 2 bases and 6 bases respectively, with 11 bases between them. This CDR3 region has 13 residues. Germline V gene data show CDR1 as KGHSH and CDR2 as LQKENI. Methods used by the authors: How many nucleated cells were present was estimated from reference gene primer amplification. TCRdb keeps only in-frame clones here, not all; method: immunoSEQ multiplex PCR. That table furnishes V, J and clone size, whereas the DNA furnished D and trimming. This table has about 270,000 clones, around 85% appearing once. Sequenced input: peripheral blood. The TCR sequence derives from a woman aged 50 to 60 with active or convalescent COVID-19. V gene TRBV18 combines with J gene TRBJ2-7; D is undetermined. The CDR3 DNA follows: TGTGCCAGCTCACCATCAGGCTTCGCCGAGCAGTACTTC. This codes for CASSPSGFAEQYF.